Each of the 2 T cell receptor beta chains below was sequenced from the same sample in a study of blood T cell repertoires in COVID-19. Generated by immunoSEQ multiplex PCR, the TCRdb table keeps only in-frame clones and is missing some. The sample consists of about 140,000 clones, about 80% of them appearing once. Material for sequencing was peripheral blood. The receptors derive from a human donor in a cohort sampled during active COVID-19.

J is TRBJ1-1 and V is TRBV6-4; 8 bases fit TRBD1. The CDR3 covers 15 residues. Losses at the gene ends were 4 bases for V and 4 bases for J; bases not matched to a gene: 8. Germline V lookup: CDR1 MRHNA, CDR2 SNTAGT. The CDR3: CASSAQGAVGTEAFF. In nucleotides, the CDR3 is TGTGCCAGCAGTGCGCAGGGGGCGGTGGGCACTGAAGCTTTCTTT.

V is TRBV5-4 and J is TRBJ1-1; maybe TRBD1 (5 bases). Germline CDR1 reads SGHNT; CDR2 reads YYREEE (reference sequence). This CDR3 has 16 residues. Trimming shortened V by 4 bases and J by 1 base, and 17 bases separated the two germline ends. CDR3 DNA: TGTGCCAGCAGCCTGTTTGGGGGAGGGAGGAACACTGAAGCTTTCTTT. Amino acid sequence: CASSLFGGGRNTEAFF.